This TCR beta chain was captured by sequencing in a study of blood T cell repertoires in COVID-19. Symptom resolution, clearance, or two negative PCRs marked donors in Cohort 3 as recovered. The table came from immunoSEQ multiplex PCR; TCRdb's copy has only in-frame clones and leaves some out. In the table there are more than 150,000 clones, 87% of which are singletons. The clonotype comes from a woman in her 30s who had recovered from COVID-19. Material: PBMCs or T cells enriched from blood (not recorded which).

The CDR3 sequence: CASSYDRFYGYTF. DNA of the CDR3: TGTGCCAGCAGTTACGACAGGTTCTATGGCTACACCTTC. The chain carries TRBV6-5 and TRBJ1-2, with a weak D call TRBD1 (6 bases). V was pared by 2 bases and J by 4 bases, with 8 bases between. This CDR3 has 13 residues. CDR1 is MNHEY and CDR2 is SVGAGI in the germline V gene.